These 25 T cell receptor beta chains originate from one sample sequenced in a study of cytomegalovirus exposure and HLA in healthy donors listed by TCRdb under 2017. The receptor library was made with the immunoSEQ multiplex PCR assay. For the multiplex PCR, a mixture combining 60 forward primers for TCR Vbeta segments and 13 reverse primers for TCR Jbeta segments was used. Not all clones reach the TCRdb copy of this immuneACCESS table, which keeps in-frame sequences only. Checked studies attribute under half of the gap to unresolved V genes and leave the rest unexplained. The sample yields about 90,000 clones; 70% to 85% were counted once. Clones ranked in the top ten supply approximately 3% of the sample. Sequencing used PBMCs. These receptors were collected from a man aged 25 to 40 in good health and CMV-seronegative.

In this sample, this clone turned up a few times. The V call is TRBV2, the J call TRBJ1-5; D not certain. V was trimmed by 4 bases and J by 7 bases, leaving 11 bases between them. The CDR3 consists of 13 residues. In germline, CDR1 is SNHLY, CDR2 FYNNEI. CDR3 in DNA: TGTGCCAGCAGTGGGGAGGCAGACCAGCCCCAGCATTTT. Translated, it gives CASSGEADQPQHF.

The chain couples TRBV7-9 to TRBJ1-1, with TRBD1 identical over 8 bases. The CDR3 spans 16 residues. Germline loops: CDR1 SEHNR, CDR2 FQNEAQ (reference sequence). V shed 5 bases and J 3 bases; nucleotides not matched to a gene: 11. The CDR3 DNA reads TGTGCCAGCAGCCTTGATACGGGACAGGTTGACACTGAAGCTTTCTTT. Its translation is CASSLDTGQVDTEAFF. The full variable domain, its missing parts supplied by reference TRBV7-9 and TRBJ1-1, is DTGVSQNPRHKITKRGQNVTFRCDPISEHNRLYWYRQTLGQGPEFLTYFQNEAQLEKSRLLSDRFSAERPKGSFSTLEIQRTEQGDSAMYLCASSLDTGQVDTEAFFGQGTRLTVV.

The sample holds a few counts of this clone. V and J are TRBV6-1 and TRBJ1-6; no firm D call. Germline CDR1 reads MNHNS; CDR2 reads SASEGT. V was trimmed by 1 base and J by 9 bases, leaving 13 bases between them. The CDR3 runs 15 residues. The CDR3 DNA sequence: TGTGCCAGCAGTGAAGTGAATATAATGAGTTCACCCCTCCACTTT. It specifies CASSEVNIMSSPLHF.

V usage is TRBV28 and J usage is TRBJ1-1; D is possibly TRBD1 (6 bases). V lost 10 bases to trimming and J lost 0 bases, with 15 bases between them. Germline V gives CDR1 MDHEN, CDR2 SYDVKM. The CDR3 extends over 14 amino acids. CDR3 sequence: CATTSGDVNTEAFF. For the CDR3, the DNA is TGTGCCACCACATCAGGGGACGTGAACACTGAAGCTTTCTTT.

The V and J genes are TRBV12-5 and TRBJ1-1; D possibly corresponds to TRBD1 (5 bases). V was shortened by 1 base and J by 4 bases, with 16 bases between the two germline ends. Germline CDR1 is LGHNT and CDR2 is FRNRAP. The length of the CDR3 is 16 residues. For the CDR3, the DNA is TGTGCTAGTGGTTTGGCTCACGGGGGTGGAGGCACTGAAGCTTTCTTT. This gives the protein CASGLAHGGGGTEAFF.

For the CDR3, the DNA is TGCGCCAGCAGCCGCGACAGGCACTCCTACGAGCAGTACTTC. Amino acid sequence: CASSRDRHSYEQYF. J is TRBJ2-7 and V is TRBV4-1; TRBD1 is a possible D gene (6 bases). V lost 4 bases, J lost 0 bases, and 10 bases lay in between. CDR1 and CDR2 from the germline V gene are MGHRA and YSYEKL. The CDR3 sequence is 14 residues long.

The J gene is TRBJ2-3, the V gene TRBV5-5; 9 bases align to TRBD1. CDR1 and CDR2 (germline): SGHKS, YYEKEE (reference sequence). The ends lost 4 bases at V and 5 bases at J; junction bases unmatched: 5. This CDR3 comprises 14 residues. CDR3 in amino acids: CASSGGQGVDTQYF. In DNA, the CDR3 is TGTGCCAGCAGCGGGGGACAGGGTGTAGATACGCAGTATTTT.

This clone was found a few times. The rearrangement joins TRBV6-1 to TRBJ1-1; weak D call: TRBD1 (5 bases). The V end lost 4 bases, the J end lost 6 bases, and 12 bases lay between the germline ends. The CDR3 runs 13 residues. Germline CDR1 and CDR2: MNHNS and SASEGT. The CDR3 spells CASSGLRGAEAFF. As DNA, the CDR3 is TGTGCCAGCAGTGGCCTCCGGGGGGCTGAAGCTTTCTTT.

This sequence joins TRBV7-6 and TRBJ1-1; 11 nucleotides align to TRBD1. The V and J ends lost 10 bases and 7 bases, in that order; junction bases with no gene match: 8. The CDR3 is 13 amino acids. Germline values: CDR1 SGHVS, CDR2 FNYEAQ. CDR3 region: CATRGQGGSEAFF. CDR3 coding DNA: TGTGCCACCCGGGGACAGGGGGGCAGTGAAGCTTTCTTT.

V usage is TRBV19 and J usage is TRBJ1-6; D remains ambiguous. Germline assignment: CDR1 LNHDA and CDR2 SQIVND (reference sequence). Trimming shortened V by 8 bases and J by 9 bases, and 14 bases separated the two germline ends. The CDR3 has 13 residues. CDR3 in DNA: TGTGCCAGTCATTCGGGTACTGGTTCACCCCTCCACTTT. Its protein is CASHSGTGSPLHF.

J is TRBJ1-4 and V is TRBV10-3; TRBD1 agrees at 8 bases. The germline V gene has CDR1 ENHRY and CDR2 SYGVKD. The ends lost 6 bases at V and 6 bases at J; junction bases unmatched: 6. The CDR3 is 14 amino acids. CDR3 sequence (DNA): TGTGCCATCAGAGACAGGGGCGAGGATGAAAAACTGTTTTTT. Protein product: CAIRDRGEDEKLFF.

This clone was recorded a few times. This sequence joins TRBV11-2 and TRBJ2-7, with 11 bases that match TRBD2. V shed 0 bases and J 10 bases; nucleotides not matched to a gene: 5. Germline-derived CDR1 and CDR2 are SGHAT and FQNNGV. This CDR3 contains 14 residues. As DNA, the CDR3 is TGTGCCAGCAGCTTAGACGGGACTAGCGGTGAACAGTACTTC. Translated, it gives CASSLDGTSGEQYF.

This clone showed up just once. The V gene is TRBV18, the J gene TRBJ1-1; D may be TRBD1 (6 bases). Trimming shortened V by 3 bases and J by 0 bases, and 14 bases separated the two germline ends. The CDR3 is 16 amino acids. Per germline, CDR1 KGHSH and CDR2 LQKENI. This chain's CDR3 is CASSPTRGGMNTEAFF. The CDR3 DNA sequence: TGTGCCAGCTCACCCACCAGGGGAGGGATGAACACTGAAGCTTTCTTT.

CDR3 amino acids: CASSSRDRDYNEQFF. For the CDR3, the DNA is TGTGCCAGCAGCTCCCGGGACAGGGACTACAATGAGCAGTTCTTC. The chain combines TRBV5-4 with TRBJ2-1; 9 nucleotides agree with TRBD1. The V segment lost 3 bases and the J segment 3 bases; nucleotides outside the gene matches: 4. The CDR3 is made up of 15 amino acids. Germline V gene lookup returns CDR1 SGHNT and CDR2 YYREEE (reference sequence).

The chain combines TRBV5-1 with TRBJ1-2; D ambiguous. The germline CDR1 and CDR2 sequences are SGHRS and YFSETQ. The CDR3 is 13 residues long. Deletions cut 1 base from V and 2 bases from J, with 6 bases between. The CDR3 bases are TGCGCCAGCAGCTTGAACAGCAACTATGGCTACACCTTC. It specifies CASSLNSNYGYTF.

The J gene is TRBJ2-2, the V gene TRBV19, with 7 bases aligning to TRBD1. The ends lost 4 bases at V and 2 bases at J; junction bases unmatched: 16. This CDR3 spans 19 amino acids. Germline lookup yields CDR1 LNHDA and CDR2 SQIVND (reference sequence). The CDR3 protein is CASSTAFWDRRFNTGELFF. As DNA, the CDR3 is TGTGCCAGTAGTACTGCCTTTTGGGACAGACGATTTAACACCGGGGAGCTGTTTTTT.

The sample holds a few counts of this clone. The CDR3 spells CASSLVGGYGNTIYF. CDR3 in DNA: TGTGCCAGCAGCTTAGTGGGAGGGTACGGAAACACCATATATTTT. V gene TRBV7-2 combines with J gene TRBJ1-3; D ambiguous. Germline CDR1 reads SGHTA; CDR2 reads FQGNSA. Trimming removed 1 base at V and 4 bases at J, with 11 bases between. The CDR3 contains 15 residues. Supplemented by reference TRBV7-2 and TRBJ1-3, the full variable domain reads GAGVSQSPSNKVTEKGKDVELRCDPISGHTALYWYRQSLGQGLEFLIYFQGNSAPDKSGLPSDRFSAERTGGSVSTLTIQRTQQEDSAVYLCASSLVGGYGNTIYFGEGSWLTVV.

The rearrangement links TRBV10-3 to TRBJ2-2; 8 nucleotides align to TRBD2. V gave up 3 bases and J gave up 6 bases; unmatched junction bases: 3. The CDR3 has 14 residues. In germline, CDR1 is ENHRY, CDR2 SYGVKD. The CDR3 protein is CAISDREGAGELFF. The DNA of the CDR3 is TGTGCCATCAGTGATCGGGAGGGGGCCGGGGAGCTGTTTTTT.

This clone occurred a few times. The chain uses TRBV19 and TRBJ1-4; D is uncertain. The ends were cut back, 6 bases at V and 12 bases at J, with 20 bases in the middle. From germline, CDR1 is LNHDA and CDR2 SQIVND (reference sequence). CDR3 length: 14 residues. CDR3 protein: CASSTPGLRVELFF. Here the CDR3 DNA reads TGTGCCAGTAGCACCCCAGGTTTGAGGGTGGAACTGTTTTTT.

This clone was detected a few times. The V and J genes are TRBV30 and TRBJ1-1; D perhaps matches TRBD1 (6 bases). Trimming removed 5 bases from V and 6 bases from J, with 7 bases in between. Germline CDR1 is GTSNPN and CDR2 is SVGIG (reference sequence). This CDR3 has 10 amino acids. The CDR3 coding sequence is TGTGCCTGGTCAGGGGCTGAAGCTTTCTTT. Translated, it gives CAWSGAEAFF.

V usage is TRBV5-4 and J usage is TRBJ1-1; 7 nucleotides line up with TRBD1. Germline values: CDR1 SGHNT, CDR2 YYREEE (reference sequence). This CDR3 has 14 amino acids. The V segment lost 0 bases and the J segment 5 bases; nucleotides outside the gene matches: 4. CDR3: CASSLEGGGTEAFF. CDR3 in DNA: TGTGCCAGCAGCTTGGAAGGGGGCGGGACTGAAGCTTTCTTT.

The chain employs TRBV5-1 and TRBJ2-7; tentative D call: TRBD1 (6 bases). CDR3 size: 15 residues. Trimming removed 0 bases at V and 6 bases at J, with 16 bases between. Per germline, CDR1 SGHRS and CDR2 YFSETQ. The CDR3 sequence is CASSLVGAPGTEQYF. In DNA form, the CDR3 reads TGCGCCAGCAGCTTGGTGGGGGCTCCGGGGACCGAGCAGTACTTC.

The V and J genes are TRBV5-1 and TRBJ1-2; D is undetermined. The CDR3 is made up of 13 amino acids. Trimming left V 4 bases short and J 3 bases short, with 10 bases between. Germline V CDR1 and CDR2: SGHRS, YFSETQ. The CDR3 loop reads CASSPDGDYGYTF. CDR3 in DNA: TGCGCCAGCAGCCCGGACGGGGACTATGGCTACACCTTC.

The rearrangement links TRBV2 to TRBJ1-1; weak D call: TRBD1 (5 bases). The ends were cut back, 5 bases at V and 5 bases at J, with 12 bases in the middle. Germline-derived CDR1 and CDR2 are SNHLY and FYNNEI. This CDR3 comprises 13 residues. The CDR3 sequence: CASSPQGGTEAFF. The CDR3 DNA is TGTGCCAGCAGTCCGCAGGGTGGGACTGAAGCTTTCTTT.

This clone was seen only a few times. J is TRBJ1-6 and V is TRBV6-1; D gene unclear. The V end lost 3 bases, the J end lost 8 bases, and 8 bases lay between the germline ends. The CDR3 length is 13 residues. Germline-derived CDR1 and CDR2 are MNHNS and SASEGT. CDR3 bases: TGTGCCAGCAGTGAGCTACTCGATTCACCCCTCCACTTT. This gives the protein CASSELLDSPLHF.